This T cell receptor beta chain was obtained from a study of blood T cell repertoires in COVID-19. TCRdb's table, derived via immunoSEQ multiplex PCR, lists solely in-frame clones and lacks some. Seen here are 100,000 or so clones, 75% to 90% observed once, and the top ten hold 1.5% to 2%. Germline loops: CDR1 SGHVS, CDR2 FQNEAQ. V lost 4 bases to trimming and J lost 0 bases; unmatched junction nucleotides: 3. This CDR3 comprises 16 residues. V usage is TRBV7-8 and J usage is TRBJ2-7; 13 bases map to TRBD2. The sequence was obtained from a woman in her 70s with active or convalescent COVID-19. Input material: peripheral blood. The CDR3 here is CASSSGLAGVSYEQYF. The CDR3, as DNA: TGTGCCAGCAGCTCAGGACTAGCGGGAGTCTCCTACGAGCAGTACTTC.